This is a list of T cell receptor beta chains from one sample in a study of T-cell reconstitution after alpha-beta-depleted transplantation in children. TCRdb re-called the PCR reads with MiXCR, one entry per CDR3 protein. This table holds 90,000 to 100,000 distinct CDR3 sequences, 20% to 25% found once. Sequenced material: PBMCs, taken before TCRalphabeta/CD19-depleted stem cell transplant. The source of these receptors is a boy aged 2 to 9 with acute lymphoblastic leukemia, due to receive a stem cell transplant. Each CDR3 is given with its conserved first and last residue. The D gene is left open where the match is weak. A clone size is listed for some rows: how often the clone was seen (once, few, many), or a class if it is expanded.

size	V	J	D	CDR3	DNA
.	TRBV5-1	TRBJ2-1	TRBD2	CASHGTSGGALAYEQFF	TGCGCCAGCCACGGGACTAGCGGAGGGGCTCTGGCTTATGAGCAGTTCTTC
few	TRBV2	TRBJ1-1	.	CASTGGGRMHTEAFF	TGTGCCAGCACCGGAGGGGGACGAATGCATACTGAAGCTTTCTTT
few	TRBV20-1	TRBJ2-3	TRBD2	CSAMRTSGIHDTQYF	TGCAGTGCAATGAGGACTAGCGGAATTCACGATACGCAGTATTTT
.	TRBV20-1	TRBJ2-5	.	CSARGPETQYF	TGCAGTGCTAGAGGTCCGGAGACCCAGTACTTC
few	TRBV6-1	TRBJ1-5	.	CASSATGRTQPQHF	TGTGCCAGCAGTGCAACAGGGAGGACTCAGCCCCAGCATTTT
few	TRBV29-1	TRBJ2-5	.	CSVEQETQYF	TGCAGCGTTGAACAAGAGACCCAGTACTTC
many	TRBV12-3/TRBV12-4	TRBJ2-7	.	CASSRVYEQYF	TGTGCCAGCAGCCGAGTCTACGAGCAGTACTTC
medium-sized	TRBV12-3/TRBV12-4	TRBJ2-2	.	CASSLGRRSTGELFF	TGTGCCAGCAGTCTGGGGCGGAGGAGCACCGGGGAGCTGTTTTTT
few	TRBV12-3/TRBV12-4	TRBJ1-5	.	CASSLTWRLLPQHF	TGTGCCAGCAGTTTAACTTGGCGGCTTCTGCCCCAGCATTTT
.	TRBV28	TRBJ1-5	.	CASSLGGVKQPQHF	TGTGCCAGCAGTTTAGGAGGGGTCAAACAGCCCCAGCATTTT
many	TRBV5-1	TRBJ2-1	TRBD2	CASSPRTSLNEQFF	TGCGCCAGCAGCCCGAGGACTAGCCTCAATGAGCAGTTCTTC
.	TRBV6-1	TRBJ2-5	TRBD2	CASRSGLAESETQYF	TGTGCCAGCAGGTCGGGACTAGCGGAGTCCGAGACCCAGTACTTC
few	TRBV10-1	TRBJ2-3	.	CASKPGLHTDTQYF	TGCGCCAGCAAGCCGGGACTTCACACAGATACGCAGTATTTT
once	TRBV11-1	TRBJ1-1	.	CASALNTEAFF	TGTGCCTCCGCGCTGAACACTGAAGCTTTCTTT
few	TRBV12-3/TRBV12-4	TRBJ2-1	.	CASRPGRLSYNEQFF	TGTGCCAGCAGACCGGGAAGGCTCTCCTACAATGAGCAGTTCTTC
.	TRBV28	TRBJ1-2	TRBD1	CASSQTRTGGNYGYTF	TGTGCCAGCAGTCAGACTCGGACAGGGGGCAACTATGGCTACACCTTC
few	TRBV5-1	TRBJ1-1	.	CASSLVGPEAFF	TGCGCCAGCAGCTTGGTAGGACCCGAAGCTTTCTTT
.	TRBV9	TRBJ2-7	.	CASSVRGGGTYDYEQYF	TGTGCCAGCAGCGTAAGAGGGGGGGGGACATACGATTACGAGCAGTACTTC
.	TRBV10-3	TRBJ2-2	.	CAIGIGPSNTGELFF	TGTGCCATCGGGATCGGGCCATCGAACACCGGGGAGCTGTTTTTT
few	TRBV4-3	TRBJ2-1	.	CASSQGAVYNEQFF	TGCGCCAGCAGCCAGGGGGCGGTCTACAATGAGCAGTTCTTC
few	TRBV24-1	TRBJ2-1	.	CATSDPKGKGSVEQFF	TGTGCCACCAGTGATCCAAAGGGAAAGGGATCAGTTGAGCAGTTCTTC
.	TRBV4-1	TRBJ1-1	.	CASSQESRIELREAFF	TGCGCCAGCAGCCAAGAATCCAGGATCGAACTCCGTGAAGCTTTCTTT
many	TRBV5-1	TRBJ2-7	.	CASSLSGGAKYEQYF	TGCGCCAGCAGCCTCAGCGGAGGGGCCAAGTACGAGCAGTACTTC
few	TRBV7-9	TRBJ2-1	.	CASSLAGLNEQFF	TGTGCCAGCAGCTTAGCGGGACTCAATGAGCAGTTCTTC
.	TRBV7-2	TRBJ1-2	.	CASSLVSSVYGYTF	TGTGCCAGCAGCTTAGTTTCCAGCGTCTATGGCTACACCTTC
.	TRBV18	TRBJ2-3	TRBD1	CASSPGSIGQDTDTQYF	TGTGCCAGCTCACCAGGATCGATAGGACAGGACACAGATACGCAGTATTTT
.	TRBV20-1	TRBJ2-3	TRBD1	CSAWGQTGDTQYF	TGCAGTGCTTGGGGACAGACTGGGGATACGCAGTATTTT
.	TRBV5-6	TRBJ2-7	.	CASSFAGRYEQYF	TGTGCCAGCAGCTTTGCCGGACGGTACGAGCAGTACTTC
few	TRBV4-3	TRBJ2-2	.	CASSQTHSRTNTGELFF	TGCGCCAGCAGCCAGACTCATTCCCGGACGAACACCGGGGAGCTGTTTTTT
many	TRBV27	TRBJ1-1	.	CASSRTPGRANTEAFF	TGTGCCAGCAGTCGGACCCCCGGCAGGGCCAACACTGAAGCTTTCTTT
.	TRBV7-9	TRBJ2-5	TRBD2	CASSSPGVAGVETQYF	TGTGCCAGCAGCTCCCCGGGGGTAGCGGGAGTGGAGACCCAGTACTTC
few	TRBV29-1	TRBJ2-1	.	CSVETLYNEQFF	TGCAGCGTTGAAACTCTATACAATGAGCAGTTCTTC
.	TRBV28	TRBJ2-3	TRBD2	CASSLTSGGRDYF	TGTGCCAGCAGTTTAACTAGCGGAGGGAGGGATTATTTT
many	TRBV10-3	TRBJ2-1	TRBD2	CAIRSSGGAPEGGYNEQFF	TGTGCCATCAGATCTAGCGGAGGGGCCCCCGAGGGTGGCTACAATGAGCAGTTCTTC
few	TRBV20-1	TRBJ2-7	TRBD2	CSATGTSGRFEQYF	TGCAGTGCTACCGGGACTAGCGGGAGATTCGAGCAGTACTTC
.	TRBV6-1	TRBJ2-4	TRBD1	CAHGDRGWDIQYF	TGTGCCCACGGGGACAGGGGATGGGACATTCAGTACTTC
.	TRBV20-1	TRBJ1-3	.	CSAIKAADGNTIYF	TGCAGTGCTATCAAGGCAGCTGATGGAAACACCATATATTTT
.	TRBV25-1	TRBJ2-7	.	CASSDILFEQYF	TGTGCCAGCAGTGATATTTTATTCGAGCAGTACTTC
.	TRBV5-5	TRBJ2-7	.	CASSWGNRGHRYEQYF	TGTGCCAGCAGCTGGGGGAATCGGGGACACCGTTACGAGCAGTACTTC
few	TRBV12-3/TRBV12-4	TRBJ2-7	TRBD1	CASSLSSQGAREQYF	TGTGCCAGCAGTTTAAGCTCACAGGGGGCAAGGGAGCAGTACTTC
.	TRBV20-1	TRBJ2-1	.	CSARVGLRRTNEQFF	TGCAGTGCTAGAGTCGGACTCCGGCGTACCAATGAGCAGTTCTTC
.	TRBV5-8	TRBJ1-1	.	CASSPYAITEAFF	TGTGCCAGCAGCCCGTACGCGATCACTGAAGCTTTCTTT
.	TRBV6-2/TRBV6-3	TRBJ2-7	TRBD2	CASSSGAEFRDEQYF	TGTGCCAGCAGTAGCGGGGCGGAATTCAGGGACGAGCAGTACTTC
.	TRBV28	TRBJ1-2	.	CASSLLRQGDYGYTF	TGTGCCAGCAGTTTATTGAGGCAGGGCGACTATGGCTACACCTTC
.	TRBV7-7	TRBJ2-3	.	CASSLRTPRGTTDTQYF	TGTGCCAGCAGCCTGCGGACACCCCGGGGGACGACAGATACGCAGTATTTT
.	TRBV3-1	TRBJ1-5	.	CASSHGDLGQPQHF	TGTGCCAGCAGCCATGGGGACTTGGGGCAGCCCCAGCATTTT
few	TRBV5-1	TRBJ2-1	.	CASSRVSGPHNEQFF	TGCGCCAGCAGCAGGGTCAGCGGACCCCACAATGAGCAGTTCTTC
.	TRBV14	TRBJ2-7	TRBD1	CASSLAGTGVSEQYF	TGTGCCAGCAGCCTGGCCGGGACAGGGGTTTCCGAGCAGTACTTC
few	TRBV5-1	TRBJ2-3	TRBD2	CASGSGPSSGSNTQYF	TGCGCCAGCGGATCTGGGCCTTCTAGCGGGAGTAATACGCAGTATTTT
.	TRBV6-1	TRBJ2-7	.	CATREGYEQYF	TGTGCCACCAGGGAAGGCTACGAGCAGTACTTC
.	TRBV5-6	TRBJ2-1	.	CASSLRTGVGNEQFF	TGTGCCAGCAGCTTAAGGACCGGAGTCGGGAATGAGCAGTTCTTC
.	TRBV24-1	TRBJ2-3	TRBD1	CATSETGDFTDTQYF	TGTGCCACCAGTGAGACAGGGGACTTCACAGATACGCAGTATTTT
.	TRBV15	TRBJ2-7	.	CATSRLEGRTGEQYF	TGTGCCACCAGCAGACTAGAAGGTAGGACCGGCGAGCAGTACTTC
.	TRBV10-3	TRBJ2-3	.	CAISDRGAVDTQYF	TGTGCCATCAGTGATAGGGGTGCAGTAGATACGCAGTATTTT